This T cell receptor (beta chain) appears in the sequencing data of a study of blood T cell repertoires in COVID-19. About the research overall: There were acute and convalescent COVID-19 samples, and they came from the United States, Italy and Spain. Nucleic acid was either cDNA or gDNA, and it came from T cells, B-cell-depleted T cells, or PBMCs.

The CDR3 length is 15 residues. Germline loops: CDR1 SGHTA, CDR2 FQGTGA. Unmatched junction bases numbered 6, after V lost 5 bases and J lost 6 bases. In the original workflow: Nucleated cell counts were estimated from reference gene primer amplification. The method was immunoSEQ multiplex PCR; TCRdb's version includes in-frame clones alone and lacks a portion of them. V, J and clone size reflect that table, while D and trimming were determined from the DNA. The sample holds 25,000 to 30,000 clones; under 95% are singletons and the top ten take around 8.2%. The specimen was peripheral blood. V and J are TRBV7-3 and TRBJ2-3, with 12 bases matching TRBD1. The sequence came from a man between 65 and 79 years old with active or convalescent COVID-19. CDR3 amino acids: CASSPGTGGWDTQYF. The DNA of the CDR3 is TGTGCCAGCAGCCCCGGGACAGGGGGCTGGGATACGCAGTATTTT.